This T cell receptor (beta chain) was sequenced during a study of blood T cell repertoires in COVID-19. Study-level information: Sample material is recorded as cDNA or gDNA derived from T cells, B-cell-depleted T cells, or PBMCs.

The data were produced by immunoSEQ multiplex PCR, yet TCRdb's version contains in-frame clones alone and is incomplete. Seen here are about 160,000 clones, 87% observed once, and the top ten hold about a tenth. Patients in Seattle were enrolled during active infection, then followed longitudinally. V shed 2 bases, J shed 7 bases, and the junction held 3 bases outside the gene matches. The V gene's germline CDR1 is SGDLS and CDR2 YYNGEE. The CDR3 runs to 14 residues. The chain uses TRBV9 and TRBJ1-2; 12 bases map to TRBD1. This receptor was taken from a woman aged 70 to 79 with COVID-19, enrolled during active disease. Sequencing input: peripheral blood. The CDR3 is CASSVGTGGFGYTF. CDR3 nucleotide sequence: TGTGCCAGCAGCGTGGGGACAGGGGGCTTTGGCTACACCTTC. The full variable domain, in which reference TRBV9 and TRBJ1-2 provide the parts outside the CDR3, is DSGVTQTPKHLITATGQRVTLRCSPRSGDLSVYWYQQSLDQGLQFLIQYYNGEERAKGNILERFSAQQFPDLHSELNLSSLELGDSALYFCASSVGTGGFGYTFGSGTRLTVV.